This passage covers 9 T cell receptor beta chains from one sample sequenced in a study of blood T cells in healthy people across ages. With a J-beta primer mix and a sample-barcoded 5' primer, a second PCR ran about 7 to 11 cycles. TCRdb used MiXCR to reprocess the 5' RACE reads, holding one entry per CDR3 protein. Of some 940,000 distinct CDR3 sequences listed, about 28% were seen once; the top ten hold about 9.4%. In addition, the sample was reused for a study of T cells of mothers and their children.

Material for sequencing was blood. The receptors derive from a woman aged 40 to 49 in good health.

This clonotype was counted a few times. This chain connects TRBV9 to TRBJ1-1, with no clear D. CDR3 length equals 13 residues. V was clipped by 0 bases and J by 0 bases, with 3 bases between them. Germline V gene sequence: CDR1 SGDLS, CDR2 YYNGEE. The CDR3 sequence: CASSVAMNTEAFF. The CDR3 DNA follows: TGTGCCAGCAGCGTAGCAATGAACACTGAAGCTTTCTTT. The full variable domain, completed using reference TRBV9 and TRBJ1-1, is DSGVTQTPKHLITATGQRVTLRCSPRSGDLSVYWYQQSLDQGLQFLIQYYNGEERAKGNILERFSAQQFPDLHSELNLSSLELGDSALYFCASSVAMNTEAFFGQGTRLTVV.

The chain links TRBV12-3 or TRBV12-4 to TRBJ2-3, with D perhaps given as TRBD1 or TRBD2 (6 bases each). The CDR3 spans 16 residues. V was cut by 5 bases and J by 4 bases, with 19 bases left in between. DNA for the CDR3: TGTGCCAGCAGTCCACAGACTAGAGGGGGACCAGATACGCAGTATTTT. Encoded protein: CASSPQTRGGPDTQYF.

This chain uses TRBV6-6 with TRBJ1-2; D unclear. CDR3 length: 15 residues. Trimming took 2 bases from V and 1 from J, leaving 11 bases between them. Germline loops: CDR1 MNHNY, CDR2 SVGAGI (reference sequence). CDR3 region: CASSYAGGVNYGYTF. The CDR3 region has the DNA TGTGCCAGCAGTTACGCCGGTGGGGTTAACTATGGCTACACCTTC.

V is TRBV6-5 and J is TRBJ2-5, with D unresolved. The CDR3 spans 15 residues. Trimming took off 10 bases at V and 2 bases at J, with 20 bases between the two ends. Germline V gene sequence: CDR1 MNHEY, CDR2 SVGAGI. CDR3 bases: TGTGCCACGGTCGCCGATACCGGCGATCAAGAGACCCAGTACTTC. It codes for CATVADTGDQETQYF.

V is TRBV28 and J is TRBJ2-5; 7 bases align to TRBD1. Trimming removed 5 bases from V and 4 bases from J; junction bases left unmatched: 10. CDR3 length equals 15 residues. Germline V gene sequence: CDR1 MDHEN, CDR2 SYDVKM. DNA of the CDR3: TGTGCCAGCAGTCCCCTGACAGGGAATCGAGAGACCCAGTACTTC. This encodes CASSPLTGNRETQYF.

Only a few counts were recorded for this clonotype. The chain combines TRBV7-9 with TRBJ1-2; 8 bases are a match to TRBD1. The junction had 9 bases not matched to a gene; V was cut back by 5 bases and J by 4 bases. CDR1 and CDR2 from the germline V gene are SEHNR and FQNEAQ (reference sequence). This CDR3 has 15 amino acids. CDR3 region: CASSLGTGYSYGYTF. In DNA form, the CDR3 reads TGTGCCAGCAGCCTAGGGACAGGATACTCCTATGGCTACACCTTC.

This clonotype was seen only a few times. This chain uses TRBV27 with TRBJ1-5; D remains ambiguous. Deletions cut 2 bases from V and 4 bases from J, with 6 bases between. CDR1 is MNHEY and CDR2 is SMNVEV in the germline V gene (reference sequence). This CDR3 has 13 amino acids. The CDR3 DNA reads TGTGCCAGCAGTTTAAATCAGAATCAGCCCCAGCATTTT. Residues: CASSLNQNQPQHF.

In regard to this clonotype: A single base separates this from a much larger clone, so it may be a read error. The chain carries TRBV10-3 and TRBJ2-1, with D unclear. Germline-derived CDR1 and CDR2 are ENHRY and SYGVKD. There are 18 residues in the CDR3. V lost 7 bases and J 2 bases, leaving 24 bases between the germline ends. CDR3 protein: CAIMASTETERTYNEQFF. CDR3 nucleotides: TGTGCCATCATGGCTTCTACGGAAACAGAGCGTACCTACAATGAGCAGTTCTTC.

Regarding this clonotype: A much larger clone differs by one base, so this may be a read error. The V call is TRBV15, the J call TRBJ2-4; a weak D match, TRBD1 (5 bases). With the DNA end fitting TRBJ2-7 better, the J assignment may be wrong. The CDR3 is 14 amino acids. Germline loops: CDR1 LNHNV, CDR2 YYDKDF (reference sequence). This chain's CDR3 is CATSRDQGCNEQYF. In DNA, the CDR3 is TGTGCCACCAGCAGAGATCAGGGTTGCAACGAGCAGTACTTC.